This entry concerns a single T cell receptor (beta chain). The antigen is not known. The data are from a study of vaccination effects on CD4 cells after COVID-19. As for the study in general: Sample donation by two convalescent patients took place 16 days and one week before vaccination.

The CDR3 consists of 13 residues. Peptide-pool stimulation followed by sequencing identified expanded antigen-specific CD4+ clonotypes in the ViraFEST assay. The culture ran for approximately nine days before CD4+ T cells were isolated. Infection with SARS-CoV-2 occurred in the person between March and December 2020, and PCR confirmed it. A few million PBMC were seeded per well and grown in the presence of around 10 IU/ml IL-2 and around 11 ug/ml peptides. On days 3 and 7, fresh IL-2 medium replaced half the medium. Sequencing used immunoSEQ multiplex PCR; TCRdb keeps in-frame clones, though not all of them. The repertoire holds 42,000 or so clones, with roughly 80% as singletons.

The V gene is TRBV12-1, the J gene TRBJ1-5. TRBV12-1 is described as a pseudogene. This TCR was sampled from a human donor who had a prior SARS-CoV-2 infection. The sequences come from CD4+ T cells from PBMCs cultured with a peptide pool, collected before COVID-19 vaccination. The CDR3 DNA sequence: TGTGCCAAAAAAGGGGGGGGCAATCAGCCCCAGCATTTT. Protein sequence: CAKKGGGNQPQHF.